This TCR beta chain was sequenced in a study of cytomegalovirus exposure and HLA in healthy donors. This CDR3 region has 15 residues. Germline CDR1 is SGHNT and CDR2 is YYREEE (reference sequence). Between the trimmed V and J ends, which lost 3 bases and 3 bases, there was a span of 15 bases. The PCR made use of 60 Vbeta and 13 Jbeta primers. Clones were read by immunoSEQ multiplex PCR, and TCRdb kept only the in-frame ones, dropping some. The listing records 150,000 to 200,000 clones. Healthy people donating bone marrow made up the donors. V usage is TRBV5-4 and J usage is TRBJ1-1; weak D call: TRBD1 (6 bases). The specimen sequenced was PBMCs. This TCR was recovered from a woman aged 55-69 years in good health and CMV-seronegative. CDR3 nucleotide sequence: TGTGCCAGCAGCTATACCGGACAGTTCTACACTGAAGCTTTCTTT. It specifies CASSYTGQFYTEAFF.